Listed below are T cell receptor beta chains from one sample, sequenced in a study of vaccination and CD4 T cells after COVID-19. These receptors have no identified antigens. TCRdb reanalysed the PCR reads using MiXCR and keeps one entry per CDR3 protein. The top ten hold 16% of the sample, which has some 10,000 distinct CDR3 sequences, under 45% seen once. Sequencing was performed on CD4+ T cells from blood, cultured in vitro. All receptors come from a human donor in good health. The CDR3 runs from the conserved cysteine through the conserved F or W. The D gene is left open where the match is weak. Only some rows state a clone size, as once, few, many or a class for expanded clones.

J gene: TRBJ2-3; clone size: few; V gene: TRBV7-2; D gene: .; CDR3 DNA: TGTGCCAGCAGCTTAAAAGGGCGGCCAGATACGCAGTATTTT; CDR3 protein: CASSLKGRPDTQYF
J gene: TRBJ2-2; clone size: few; V gene: TRBV18; D gene: .; CDR3 DNA: TGTGCCAGCTCACCACTAGGGAAGAACACCGGGGAGCTGTTTTTT; CDR3 protein: CASSPLGKNTGELFF
J gene: TRBJ2-3; clone size: .; V gene: TRBV20-1; D gene: TRBD2; CDR3 DNA: TGCAGTGCTAGTAGCCTAGCGGGAGGGCCGGGGAGTACGCAGTATTTT; CDR3 protein: CSASSLAGGPGSTQYF
J gene: TRBJ2-1; clone size: .; V gene: TRBV19; D gene: .; CDR3 DNA: TGTGCCAGTAGTACAGGGGCAGGGGTCGGTTCCTACAATGAGCAGTTCTTC; CDR3 protein: CASSTGAGVGSYNEQFF
J gene: TRBJ2-2; clone size: .; V gene: TRBV6-1; D gene: .; CDR3 DNA: TGTGCCAGCAGTAACAGGTTCGCCGGGGAGCTGTTTTTT; CDR3 protein: CASSNRFAGELFF
J gene: TRBJ1-2; clone size: few; V gene: TRBV20-1; D gene: .; CDR3 DNA: TGCAGTGCTACCCAGGACACCTATGGCTACACCTTC; CDR3 protein: CSATQDTYGYTF
J gene: TRBJ1-2; clone size: .; V gene: TRBV28; D gene: TRBD1; CDR3 DNA: TGTGCCAGCAGTCGTGGGACAGGGGGTAACTATGGCTACACCTTC; CDR3 protein: CASSRGTGGNYGYTF
J gene: TRBJ2-7; clone size: .; V gene: TRBV14; D gene: .; CDR3 DNA: TGTGCCAGCAGCCAAGTAGGGGTTCCCTACGAGCAGTACTTC; CDR3 protein: CASSQVGVPYEQYF
J gene: TRBJ1-6; clone size: .; V gene: TRBV6-1; D gene: .; CDR3 DNA: TGTGCCGGCAGGGTGGCAGGATCACCCCTCCACTTT; CDR3 protein: CAGRVAGSPLHF
J gene: TRBJ1-6; clone size: .; V gene: TRBV18; D gene: TRBD1; CDR3 DNA: TGTGCCAGCTCACCTTTTGGGACAGATAATTCACCCCTCCACTTT; CDR3 protein: CASSPFGTDNSPLHF
J gene: TRBJ2-5; clone size: few; V gene: TRBV15; D gene: .; CDR3 DNA: TGTGCCACCAGCAGCGGAGGGGTCGAAGAGACCCAGTACTTC; CDR3 protein: CATSSGGVEETQYF
J gene: TRBJ1-2; clone size: .; V gene: TRBV7-2; D gene: .; CDR3 DNA: TGTGCCAGCAGCCCGTGGAGAAACCCGGGGAACTATGGCTACACCTTC; CDR3 protein: CASSPWRNPGNYGYTF
J gene: TRBJ2-1; clone size: .; V gene: TRBV7-2; D gene: TRBD1; CDR3 DNA: TGTGCCAGCAGCCCCGGGACAGGTCGTAACAATGAGCAGTTCTTC; CDR3 protein: CASSPGTGRNNEQFF
J gene: TRBJ1-2; clone size: once; V gene: TRBV5-6; D gene: .; CDR3 DNA: TGTGCCAGCAGCCCGGACAGCTATGGCTACACCTTC; CDR3 protein: CASSPDSYGYTF
J gene: TRBJ1-2; clone size: few; V gene: TRBV7-2; D gene: .; CDR3 DNA: TGTGCCAGCAGCTTAACACCTAACTATGGCTACACCTTC; CDR3 protein: CASSLTPNYGYTF
J gene: TRBJ1-2; clone size: .; V gene: TRBV7-2; D gene: .; CDR3 DNA: TGTGCCAGCAGCAACTACGGGGGAGCTAACTATGGCTACACCTTC; CDR3 protein: CASSNYGGANYGYTF
J gene: TRBJ2-7; clone size: .; V gene: TRBV20-1; D gene: TRBD1; CDR3 DNA: TGCAGTGCCAGACCCCTTATCCCGGGACAGGGACTCGAGCAGTACTTC; CDR3 protein: CSARPLIPGQGLEQYF
J gene: TRBJ1-2; clone size: .; V gene: TRBV28; D gene: .; CDR3 DNA: TGTGCCAGCAGTTTCGGCGGGAGTTCTAACTATGGCTACACCTTC; CDR3 protein: CASSFGGSSNYGYTF
J gene: TRBJ1-2; clone size: .; V gene: TRBV5-8; D gene: .; CDR3 DNA: TGTGCCAGCAGCTTGGCTCCAGGGGACTATGGCTACACCTTC; CDR3 protein: CASSLAPGDYGYTF
J gene: TRBJ1-5; clone size: few; V gene: TRBV20-1; D gene: .; CDR3 DNA: TGCAGTGCCCAGAGGTTACTTAGCAATCAGCCCCAGCATTTT; CDR3 protein: CSAQRLLSNQPQHF